A few counts support the clone carrying this TCR beta chain. Its target is not known. A heparinised blood draw that averaged about 120 mL was obtained once from each donor. By way of CD45RO/CCR7/CD25/CD127/CD95/CD27, the CD4+ regulatory, stem cell-like memory, central memory and naive cells were sorted. This sample was included in a study of beta chain features in type 1 diabetes. The study's findings and limits: The study found moderately but significantly shorter TCRB CDR3s in all four CD4+ subsets of Type 1 diabetes patients. Here, the possible influence of HLA type (on TCRB rearrangement) remained unresolved.

The CDR3 consists of 17 residues. In germline, CDR1 is SGHVS, CDR2 FNYEAQ. V was clipped by 4 bases and J by 0 bases; unmatched bases: 7. Expressed TCRB transcripts were sequenced, since all the RNA that had been isolated was reverse transcribed. Only in-frame clones appear in the TCRdb table, and some are missing; sequencing was by immunoSEQ multiplex PCR. Among 150,000 to 200,000 clones, approximately 9% were seen once, and the ten largest hold 0.45% to 0.55%. The chain employs TRBV7-6 and TRBJ2-2; TRBD1 matches 8 bases. Sample: central memory CD4+ T cells from blood. The receptor was derived from a woman under 30 with type 1 diabetes. For the CDR3, the DNA is TGTGCCAGCAGCTCCAGCCCGGGACAGGCGAACACCGGGGAGCTGTTTTTT. This sequence encodes CASSSSPGQANTGELFF.